This TCR beta chain was sequenced in a study of cytomegalovirus exposure and HLA in healthy donors. The wider study: Earlier, 110 million or so unique TCR beta sequences were recovered from 200 million or so T cells by an analysis. Caucasian-associated ancestry cluster membership applied to 75% to 85% of a few hundred genotyped donors. Study conclusions and caveats: It emerged from a later analysis that several of the most significant clusters appeared to be linked to common viral pathogens. V- and J-gene trimming of TCR beta was linked (in a later analysis) to a missense DCLRE1C variant.

Germline values: CDR1 SGHAT, CDR2 FQNNGV. This CDR3 is 16 amino acids long. V shed 5 bases, J shed 2 bases, and the junction held 9 bases outside the gene matches. About this clone itself: Its specificity is not known.

Use of 60 Vbeta and 13 Jbeta primers characterized the PCR. Method: immunoSEQ multiplex PCR; TCRdb's copy keeps in-frame clones and lacks some. The top ten clones hold over 2.5% of a sample with about 140,000 clones, more than 75% of them seen once. Sequenced input: PBMCs. This rearrangement joins TRBV11-2 to TRBJ1-3; TRBD1 aligns across 7 bases. This TCR derives from a female donor in good health and CMV-seronegative. Written as DNA, the CDR3 is TGTGCCAGCAGCCTACGTCGGGACAGAACTGGAAACACCATATATTTT. This encodes CASSLRRDRTGNTIYF.